The 3 T cell receptor beta chains given below trace back to one sample, sequenced in a study of OX40 agonist ivuxolimab in advanced cancers. Method: immunoSEQ multiplex PCR; TCRdb's copy keeps in-frame clones and lacks some. The top ten hold roughly 0.15% of the sample, which has some 110,000 clones, 93% seen once. Material: CD4+ or CD8+ T cells sorted from blood, obtained in a trial of the OX40 agonist ivuxolimab. The receptors were sampled from an adult with an advanced solid tumor such as melanoma, head and neck, liver or kidney cancer.

The V and J genes are TRBV28 and TRBJ2-2; D ambiguous. The CDR3 sequence is 14 residues long. The V end lost 2 bases, the J end lost 1 base, and 5 bases lay between the germline ends. The V gene's germline CDR1 is MDHEN and CDR2 SYDVKM. In nucleotides, the CDR3 is TGTGCCAGCAGTTTAGTACAGAACACCGGGGAGCTGTTTTTT. This sequence encodes CASSLVQNTGELFF.

The gene calls are TRBV18 and TRBJ2-5; TRBD2 is a possible D gene (6 bases). CDR1 and CDR2 (germline): KGHSH, LQKENI. The CDR3 has 15 residues. V lost 0 bases and J lost 2, with 10 bases in between. The CDR3 is CASSPPLGLQETQYF. CDR3 nucleotide sequence: TGTGCCAGCTCACCACCGCTGGGACTTCAAGAGACCCAGTACTTC.

This chain links TRBV7-2 with TRBJ1-3; D unclear. From germline, CDR1 is SGHTA and CDR2 FQGNSA. CDR3 size: 13 residues. V lost 0 bases, J lost 4 bases, and 4 bases lay in between. Here the CDR3 reads CASSLASGNTIYF. The CDR3 nucleotides are TGTGCCAGCAGCTTAGCCTCCGGAAACACCATATATTTT.